This section outlines one T cell receptor (beta chain) sequence together with its context. TCRdb's table, derived via immunoSEQ multiplex PCR, lists solely in-frame clones and lacks some. The top ten clones hold 3.6% of a sample with approximately 420,000 clones, 88% of them seen once. This entry belongs to a study of Ad26.COV2.S vaccination and SARS-CoV-2 variants. Study context: Donor participated within the Ad26.COV2.S arm of the COV1001 trial. Ad26.COV2.S was injected intramuscularly once or twice, 56 days apart.

The treatment here: 15 to 20 received Ad26.COV2.S at low or high dose, single or two shots; about 5 received placebo; per-sample allocation not given. At day 63 after the first vaccine or placebo injection, samples were drawn. Specimen: peripheral blood, collected in a trial of Ad26.COV2.S vaccine versus placebo. The sequence was collected from a person between 18 and 65 years old who received the Ad26.COV2.S COVID-19 vaccine or a placebo.

The CDR3 is CASSFTSTEQYF. The CDR3 bases are TGCGCCAGCAGCTTCACTAGCACCGAGCAGTACTTC. This rearrangement joins TRBV5-1 to TRBJ2-7; weak D call: TRBD2 (6 bases). The CDR3 consists of 12 residues. The V gene's germline CDR1 is SGHRS and CDR2 YFSETQ. The V end lost 2 bases, the J end lost 6 bases, and 9 bases lay between the germline ends. Variable domain in full (rest from reference TRBV5-1 and TRBJ2-7): KAGVTQTPRYLIKTRGQQVTLSCSPISGHRSVSWYQQTPGQGLQFLFEYFSETQRNKGNFPGRFSGRQFSNSRSEMNVSTLELGDSALYLCASSFTSTEQYFGPGTRLTVT.